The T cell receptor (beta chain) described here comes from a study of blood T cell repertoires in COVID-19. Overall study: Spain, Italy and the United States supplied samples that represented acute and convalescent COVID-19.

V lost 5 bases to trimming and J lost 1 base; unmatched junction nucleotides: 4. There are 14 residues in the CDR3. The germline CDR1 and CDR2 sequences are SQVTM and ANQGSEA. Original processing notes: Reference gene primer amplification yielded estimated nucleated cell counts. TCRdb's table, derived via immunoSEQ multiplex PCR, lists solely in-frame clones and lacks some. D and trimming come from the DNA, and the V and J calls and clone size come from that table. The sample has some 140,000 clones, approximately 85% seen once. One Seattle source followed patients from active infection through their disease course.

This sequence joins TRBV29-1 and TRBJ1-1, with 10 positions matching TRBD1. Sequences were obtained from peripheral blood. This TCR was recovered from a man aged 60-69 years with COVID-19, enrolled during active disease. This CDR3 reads CSVRDRGRNTEAFF. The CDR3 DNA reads TGCAGCGTTCGGGACAGGGGCAGGAACACTGAAGCTTTCTTT.